This record covers a single T cell receptor beta chain. This record comes from a study of blood T cell repertoires in COVID-19. Individuals in the exposed group had encountered a COVID-19 case within 2 weeks preceding study entry. The method was immunoSEQ multiplex PCR; TCRdb's version includes in-frame clones alone and lacks a portion of them. This table has 200,000 to 250,000 clones, approximately 88% appearing once. Between the trimmed V and J ends, which lost 1 base and 4 bases, there was a span of 5 bases. Germline V gene lookup returns CDR1 SGHRS and CDR2 YFSETQ. The CDR3 consists of 12 residues.

The V call is TRBV5-1, the J call TRBJ2-5; no reliable D call. Sample: PBMCs or T cells enriched from blood (not recorded which). This sequence was found in a woman between 25 and 40 years old who had been exposed to COVID-19. CDR3 sequence (DNA): TGCGCCAGCAGCTTGCTTCTAGAGACCCAGTACTTC. Translating it yields CASSLLLETQYF.